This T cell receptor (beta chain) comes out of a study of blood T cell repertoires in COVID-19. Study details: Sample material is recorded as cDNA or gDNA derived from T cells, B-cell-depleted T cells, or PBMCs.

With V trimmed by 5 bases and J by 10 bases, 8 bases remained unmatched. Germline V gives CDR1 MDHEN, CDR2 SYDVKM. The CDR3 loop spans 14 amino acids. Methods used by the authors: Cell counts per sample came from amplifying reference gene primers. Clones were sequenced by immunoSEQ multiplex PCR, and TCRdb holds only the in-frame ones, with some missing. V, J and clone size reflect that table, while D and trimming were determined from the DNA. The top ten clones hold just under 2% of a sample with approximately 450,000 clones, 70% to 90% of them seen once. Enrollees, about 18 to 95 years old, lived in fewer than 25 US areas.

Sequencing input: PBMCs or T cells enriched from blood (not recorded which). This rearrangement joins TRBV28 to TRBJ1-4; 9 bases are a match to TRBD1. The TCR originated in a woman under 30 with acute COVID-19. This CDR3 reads CASSPQGAPGKLFF. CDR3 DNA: TGTGCCAGCAGTCCACAGGGGGCGCCGGGAAAACTGTTTTTT.